The subject of this entry is one T cell receptor (beta chain). What it binds is not known. From germline, CDR1 is MNHEY and CDR2 SVGAGI. The CDR3 contains 15 residues. Trimming stripped 7 bases from V and 10 bases from J, with 20 bases between. Here immunoSEQ multiplex PCR was the method, and the copy in TCRdb shows in-frame clones only, minus some. The repertoire has about 49,000 clones, 70% to 85% of them found once; the top ten carry 20%. This specimen comes from a study of T cell responses to AZD1222 COVID-19 vaccine. Study-wide results and caveats: Spike-specific TCR breadth and depth both grew after two AZD1222 doses. Epitopes outside B.1.351 and B.1.1.7 mutated regions reportedly drew nearly half of spike TCRs. Among the donors, most were white British and more were female, and clonal diversity was possibly underestimated.

Material: peripheral blood, obtained on day 0 of MenACWY control vaccination. This rearrangement joins TRBV6-5 to TRBJ1-6; D might be TRBD1 (5 bases). This sequence was found in an adult in good health. The CDR3, as DNA: TGTGCCAGCACCCTCTCGGGGCCCGGGAACTCACCCCTCCACTTT. Amino acid sequence: CASTLSGPGNSPLHF.